Below, one T cell receptor (beta chain) is given with its context. Its target is unknown. This sample is part of a study of T cell therapy after organ transplantation. The repertoire was sequenced with immunoSEQ multiplex PCR; TCRdb's copy has only in-frame clones and lacks some. Of 20,000 to 25,000 clones in the sample, roughly 84% were seen once. Indicated time point: 20-29 weeks after completion of therapy. The length of the CDR3 is 16 residues. Trimming cost V 2 bases and J 2 bases, with 14 bases left between them. Germline loops: CDR1 MNHEY, CDR2 SMNVEV (reference sequence). The TCR originated in a human patient who had received a solid organ transplant and had CMV disease. Some T cells here may be from the graft donor. This specimen consisted of CD8+ T cells from blood, obtained after autologous CMV-specific T cell therapy. V and J are TRBV27 and TRBJ2-3; TRBD2 might be the D (6 bases). The CDR3 loop is CASSLAGPVFTDTQYF. CDR3 DNA: TGTGCCAGCAGTTTAGCGGGACCGGTATTCACAGATACGCAGTATTTT.